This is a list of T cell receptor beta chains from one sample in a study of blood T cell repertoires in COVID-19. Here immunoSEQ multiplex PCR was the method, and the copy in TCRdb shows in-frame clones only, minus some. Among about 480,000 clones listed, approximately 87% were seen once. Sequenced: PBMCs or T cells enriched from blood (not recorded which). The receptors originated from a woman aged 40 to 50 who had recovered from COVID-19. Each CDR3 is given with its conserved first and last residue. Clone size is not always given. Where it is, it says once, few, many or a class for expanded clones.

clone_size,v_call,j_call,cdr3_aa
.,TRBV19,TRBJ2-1,CASSPRGSGRDEQFF
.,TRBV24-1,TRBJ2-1,CATSDLGGRWSYNEQFF
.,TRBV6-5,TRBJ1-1,CASYFNTEAFF
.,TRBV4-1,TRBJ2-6,CASSQPGVTGDPGANVLTF
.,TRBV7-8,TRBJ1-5,CASSSPPWDRGQPQHF
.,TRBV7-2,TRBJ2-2,CASSLVLAGGPFGELFF
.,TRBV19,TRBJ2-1,CATQPSEAPYNEQFF
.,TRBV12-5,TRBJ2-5,CASGFQAGIEETQYF
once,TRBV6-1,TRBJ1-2,CASSEPGQGDYGYTF
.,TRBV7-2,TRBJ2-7,CASSLASGTYEQYF
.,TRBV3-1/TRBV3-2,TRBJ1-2,CASSQDPARVGYTF
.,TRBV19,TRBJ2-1,CASRKSGTYNEQFF
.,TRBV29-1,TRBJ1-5,CSATTGLSNQPQHF
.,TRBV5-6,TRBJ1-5,CASSLWREWSNQPQHF
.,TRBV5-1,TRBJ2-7,CASSWGPHRAFSYEQYF
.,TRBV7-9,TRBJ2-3,CASSSEGSTDTQYF
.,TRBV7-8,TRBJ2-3,CASSRSFPSTDTQYF
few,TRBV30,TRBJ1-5,CAWSVGTLNQPQHF
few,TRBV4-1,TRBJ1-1,CASSLTRDRGGTEAFF
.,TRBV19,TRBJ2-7,CASSDKDRGPRYEQYF
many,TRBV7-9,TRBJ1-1,CASSSRMMNTEAFF
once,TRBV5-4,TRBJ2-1,CASRGDAGGNEQFF
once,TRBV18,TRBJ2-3,CASSLAGVPDTQYF
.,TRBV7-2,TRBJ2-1,CASSLAGQSSYNEQFF
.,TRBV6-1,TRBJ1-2,CASSEVYPTNNYGYTF
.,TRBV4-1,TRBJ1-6,CASSREGQGNNSPLHF
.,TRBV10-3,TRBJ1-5,CAISEWEGGSHSNQPQHF
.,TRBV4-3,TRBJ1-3,CASSQAQGASGNTIYF
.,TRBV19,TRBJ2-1,CASSIGRTSHNEQFF
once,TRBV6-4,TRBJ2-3,CASSDRVLFGTDTQYF
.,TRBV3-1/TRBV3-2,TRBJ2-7,CASSQGTGSLYEQYF
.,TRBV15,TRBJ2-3,CATSLGWGGTDTQYF
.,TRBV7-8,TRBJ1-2,CASSTPGPILYGYTF
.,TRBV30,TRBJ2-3,CAWSARNTQYF
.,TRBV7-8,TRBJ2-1,CASSRSSYNEQFF